This T cell receptor beta chain came from a study of control samples from healthy donors and cancer patients (dated by TCRdb to 2020 to 2022). A single count supports this clone. It has no known antigen specificity. Within one base of it there is no much larger clone, and no base qualities were kept. Trimmed from V: 3 bases; trimmed from J: 3 bases; junction bases lacking a gene match: 5. From a lookup of the germline V gene, CDR1 and CDR2 are MGHRA and YSYEKL. There are 15 amino acids in the CDR3, from cysteine to phenylalanine inclusive. Just CDR3 DNA is preserved here, 45 bases in frame from base 1. Receptors were amplified or captured by the immunoSEQ multiplex PCR assay. TCRdb holds this immuneACCESS table with in-frame rearrangements only. Some clones are missing; in checked studies, unresolved V genes explain under half, and the rest has no known cause. The sample table records approximately 82,000 clones; about 90% of these occur just once. The ten largest clones take up roughly 20% of the sample.

This receptor was taken from a man aged 50-60 years in good health. Recombination connected TRBV4-1 to TRBJ1-3; 7 nucleotides in the junction match TRBD1. Material for sequencing was blood. The CDR3 reads CASSHPDRVGNTIYF. The nucleotide sequence reads TGCGCCAGCAGCCACCCTGACAGGGTTGGAAACACCATATATTTT.